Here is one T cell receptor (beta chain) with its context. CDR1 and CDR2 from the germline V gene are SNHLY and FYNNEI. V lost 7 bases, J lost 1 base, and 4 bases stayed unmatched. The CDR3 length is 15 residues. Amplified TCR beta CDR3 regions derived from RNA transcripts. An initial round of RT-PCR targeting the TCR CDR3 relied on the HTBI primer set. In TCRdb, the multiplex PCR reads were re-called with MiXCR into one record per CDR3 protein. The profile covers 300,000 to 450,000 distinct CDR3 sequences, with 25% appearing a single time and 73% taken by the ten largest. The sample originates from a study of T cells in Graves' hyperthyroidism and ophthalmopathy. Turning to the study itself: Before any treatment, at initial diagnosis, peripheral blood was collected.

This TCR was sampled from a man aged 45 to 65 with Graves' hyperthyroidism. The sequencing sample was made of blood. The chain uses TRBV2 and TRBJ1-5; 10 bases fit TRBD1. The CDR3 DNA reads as TGTGCCAGCATGGGACAGGGGATCAGCAATCAGCCCCAGCATTTT. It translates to CASMGQGISNQPQHF.